The 8 T cell receptor beta chains listed next were all sequenced from one sample in a study of radiation and T cells in renal cell carcinoma (dated by TCRdb to 2018 to 2021). Library method: the immunoSEQ multiplex PCR assay. TCRdb re-hosts the immuneACCESS table, in-frame sequences only. Its copies lack some clones; in the studies checked, an unresolved V gene accounts for under half of them, and the cause for the rest is not known. Present in this sample are some 150,000 clones, 87% of which were seen just once. The top ten hold 10% to 15% of the sample. According to the study, the label for this sample's time point signals: blood 2 weeks post-SBRT. Explained via the paper, the treatment or condition label denotes: 15 Gy SBRT to primary tumor, nephrectomy 4 weeks later. The sample here was blood, taken from a patient whose treatment included radiotherapy and nephrectomy. Source of these receptors: a woman between 45 and 65 years old with renal cell carcinoma.

The chain employs TRBV4-3 and TRBJ2-5; 13 bases are a match to TRBD2. Per germline, CDR1 LGHNA and CDR2 YSLEER. Trimming at V came to 0 bases and at J to 5 bases, leaving 6 bases not matched to a gene. The CDR3 is 17 amino acids. CDR3 DNA: TGCGCCAGCAGCCAAGAACTAGCGGGGGGGACCGGGGAGACCCAGTACTTC. It yields the protein CASSQELAGGTGETQYF.

This chain connects TRBV7-2 to TRBJ2-7, with 8 bases matching TRBD2. This CDR3 contains 15 residues. V gave up 5 bases and J gave up 2 bases; unmatched junction bases: 8. Germline CDR1 is SGHTA and CDR2 is FQGNSA. CDR3 bases: TGTGCCAGCAGCGGTAATCCGGGGGGGACCTACGAGCAGTACTTC. Encoded protein: CASSGNPGGTYEQYF.

The rearrangement links TRBV6-1 to TRBJ2-1; 7 bases agree with TRBD2. Germline CDR1 reads MNHNS; CDR2 reads SASEGT. There are 15 residues in the CDR3. J gave up 7 bases and V 2 bases, and 8 bases lay outside the gene matches. The CDR3 DNA is TGTGCCAGCAGTGAAAGGTCTAGCGGCCTAAATGAGCAGTTCTTC. Translation: CASSERSSGLNEQFF.

The chain carries TRBV30 and TRBJ1-2, with 8 bases matching TRBD1. Germline CDR1 GTSNPN, CDR2 SVGIG (reference sequence). The trim removed 2 bases at V and 7 bases at J, leaving 6 bases unmatched. The CDR3 runs 13 residues. The CDR3 coding sequence is TGTGCCTGGAGTAGAGGGACAGGTTCTGGCTACACCTTC. Translated: CAWSRGTGSGYTF. The full variable domain, rest sourced from reference TRBV30 and TRBJ1-2, is SQTIHQWPATLVQPVGSPLSLECTVEGTSNPNLYWYRQAAGRGLQLLFYSVGIGQISSEVPQNLSASRPQDRQFILSSKKLLLSDSGFYLCAWSRGTGSGYTFGSGTRLTVV.

The chain has TRBV6-1 and TRBJ1-5, with 7 bases fitting TRBD1. Germline lookup yields CDR1 MNHNS and CDR2 SASEGT. This CDR3 region has 15 residues. V was pared by 0 bases and J by 6 bases, with 5 bases of the junction left unmatched. CDR3 sequence: CASSEAGGRGQPQHF. The CDR3 coding sequence is TGTGCCAGCAGTGAAGCAGGGGGCCGAGGTCAGCCCCAGCATTTT.

The CDR3 sequence is CASSRDRQGPIGNYGYTF. The CDR3 DNA reads TGTGCCAGCAGCCGGGACAGACAGGGCCCCATCGGAAACTATGGCTACACCTTC. V is TRBV4-2 and J is TRBJ1-2; the match to TRBD1 covers 7 bases. CDR3 length: 18 amino acids. With V trimmed by 4 bases and J by 2 bases, 16 bases remained unmatched. Germline lookup yields CDR1 LGHNA and CDR2 YNFKEQ.

The rearrangement joins TRBV5-1 to TRBJ2-7; D gene ambiguous. This CDR3 has 8 residues. Germline-derived CDR1 and CDR2 are SGHRS and YFSETQ. The CDR3 DNA is TGCGCTGGACGGGAGCAGTACTTC. Its translation: CAGREQYF.

V usage is TRBV25-1 and J usage is TRBJ1-3; D unclear. The CDR3 sequence is 14 residues long. Germline V CDR1 and CDR2: MGHDK, SYGVNS. Deletions cut 2 bases from V and 4 bases from J, with 9 bases between. The CDR3 sequence is CASSEMGKGNTIYF. In DNA form, the CDR3 reads TGTGCCAGCAGTGAAATGGGAAAAGGAAACACCATATATTTT. The whole variable domain, filled in from reference TRBV25-1 and TRBJ1-3, reads EADIYQTPRYLVIGTGKKITLECSQTMGHDKMYWYQQDPGMELHLIHYSYGVNSTEKGDLSSESTVSRIRTEHFPLTLESARPSHTSQYLCASSEMGKGNTIYFGEGSWLTVV.